This TCR beta chain was obtained from a study of spatial heterogeneity in lung cancer. As for the study in general: Consistently, beta-chain sequences turned up in larger numbers than alpha-chain sequences did.

General observations from the study: Tumors with more nonsynonymous mutations had more expanded intratumoral alpha and beta TCRs. The counts of expanded TCRs, ubiquitous and regional, tracked ubiquitous and regional nonsynonymous mutations, respectively.

The germline gives CDR1 SGHRS, CDR2 YFSETQ. Trimming shortened V by 1 base and J by 3 bases, and 10 bases separated the two germline ends. The CDR3 runs to 14 residues. Described time point: sample taken at primary tumor resection. Samples came from roughly 72 TRACERx patients with untreated early-stage lung cancer. From tumor, nontumor lung or frozen PBMC, whole RNA was taken unsorted for sequencing. With respect to this clonotype: Its target is unknown.

From the 5' RACE reads, TCRdb called clonotypes with MiXCR, one entry per CDR3 protein. The sample contains over 950 distinct CDR3 sequences, 9.5% to 13% of which appear only once. The starting material was lung tumor tissue, obtained at surgery. The V and J genes are TRBV5-1 and TRBJ1-1; a possible D gene is TRBD1 (5 bases). This TCR derives from a male donor with early-stage non-small cell lung cancer. In DNA form, the CDR3 reads TGCGCCAGCAGCTTGAAAGGGGAGGACACTGAAGCTTTCTTT. Its translation is CASSLKGEDTEAFF.